These T cell receptor beta chains were read from a single sample in a study of Graves' ophthalmopathy and Graves' hyperthyroidism. TCRdb fed the multiplex PCR reads into MiXCR, producing one record per CDR3 protein. The sample lists a few hundred thousand distinct CDR3 sequences, 17% occurring once. Specimen: peripheral blood. The receptor set was obtained from an adult woman with stable Graves' hyperthyroidism. The CDR3 runs from the conserved cysteine through the conserved F or W. Fields, in order: V gene, D gene, CDR3 length, J gene, clone size, CDR3 protein, CDR3 DNA. The D gene is left open where the match is weak. Clone size is shown for a subset of rows, as once, few, many or a class of expanded clone.

TRBV6-2/TRBV6-3,TRBD2,18,TRBJ2-2,few,CASSLLAGLTANTGELFF,TGTGCCAGCAGTCTCCTAGCGGGGCTTACCGCGAACACCGGGGAGCTGTTTTTT
TRBV10-2,TRBD2,15,TRBJ2-7,many,CASSEGTSGRKEQYF,TGCGCCAGCAGTGAGGGGACTAGCGGGAGGAAAGAGCAGTACTTC
TRBV12-3/TRBV12-4,TRBD1,15,TRBJ1-1,once,CASRPGTGPNTEAFF,TGTGCCAGCAGGCCAGGGACAGGGCCGAACACTGAAGCTTTCTTT
TRBV13,TRBD2,17,TRBJ2-7,few,CASSPGLAGGADYEQYF,TGTGCCAGCAGCCCAGGACTAGCGGGAGGCGCAGACTACGAGCAGTACTTC
TRBV12-3/TRBV12-4,NA,17,TRBJ2-5,many,CASSFPRGSRGLETQYF,TGTGCCAGCAGTTTCCCCCGGGGGTCCAGGGGCTTGGAGACCCAGTACTTC
TRBV7-2,TRBD2,14,TRBJ2-5,many,CASRGIAGDGTQYF,TGTGCCAGCAGGGGTATAGCGGGAGACGGGACCCAGTACTTC
TRBV28,NA,15,TRBJ1-2,many,CASRPPLQGSGGYTF,TGTGCCAGCAGGCCCCCCCTACAGGGTAGTGGTGGCTACACCTTC
TRBV9,NA,13,TRBJ1-2,many,CASSVEPDYGYTF,TGTGCCAGCAGCGTAGAACCAGACTATGGCTACACCTTC
TRBV9,NA,12,TRBJ1-2,many,CASSVDAHGYTF,TGTGCCAGCAGCGTCGACGCCCATGGCTACACCTTC
TRBV6-1,NA,13,TRBJ1-1,many,CATPGRLNTEAFF,TGTGCCACCCCGGGACGCCTGAACACTGAAGCTTTCTTT
TRBV10-3,NA,15,TRBJ1-2,many,CAISEWTRNDYGYTF,TGTGCCATCAGTGAGTGGACACGGAATGACTATGGCTACACCTTC
TRBV4-1,NA,14,TRBJ1-1,many,CASSQDHMNTEAFF,TGCGCCAGCAGCCAAGACCATATGAACACTGAAGCTTTCTTT
TRBV20-1,TRBD1,14,TRBJ2-7,NA,CSASRQGASYEQYF,TGCAGTGCTAGTCGGCAGGGGGCTTCCTACGAGCAGTACTTC
TRBV6-1,NA,12,TRBJ1-5,many,CATRGTDQPQHF,TGTGCAACCCGGGGGACGGATCAGCCCCAGCATTTT
TRBV11-2,NA,18,TRBJ1-1,many,CASSGRGGQGVKVTEAFF,TGTGCCAGCAGCGGAAGGGGGGGGCAGGGCGTTAAGGTCACTGAAGCTTTCTTT
TRBV6-1,TRBD2,17,TRBJ2-2,many,CASSEARLAGYTGELFF,TGTGCCAGCAGTGAAGCCCGACTAGCGGGATATACCGGGGAGCTGTTTTTT
TRBV9,NA,15,TRBJ1-1,many,CASSVSGGQHTEAFF,TGTGCCAGCAGCGTCTCCGGAGGACAACACACTGAAGCTTTCTTT
TRBV25-1,TRBD2,15,TRBJ2-5,many,CASSDPSGSLETQYF,TGTGCCAGCAGTGATCCTAGCGGGAGTTTGGAGACCCAGTACTTC
TRBV28,TRBD1,16,TRBJ2-7,many,CASSLTRDRASYEQYF,TGTGCCAGCAGCTTAACCAGGGACAGGGCCTCCTACGAGCAGTACTTC
TRBV12-3/TRBV12-4,TRBD1,15,TRBJ2-5,few,CASSRTGTVQETQYF,TGTGCCAGCAGCCGGACCGGGACAGTGCAAGAGACCCAGTACTTC
TRBV6-1,NA,15,TRBJ2-7,many,CASRTVVSSSYEQYF,TGTGCCAGCCGCACCGTAGTTTCAAGCTCCTACGAGCAGTACTTC
TRBV20-1,TRBD1,14,TRBJ1-2,many,CSARVSGGDYGYTF,TGCAGTGCTAGAGTTTCAGGGGGCGACTATGGCTACACCTTC
TRBV12-5,NA,14,TRBJ2-2,many,CASALGGSTGELFF,TGTGCTAGTGCCCTGGGCGGGTCCACCGGGGAGCTGTTTTTT
TRBV20-1,TRBD1,13,TRBJ1-1,NA,CSAKGQVNTEAFF,TGCAGTGCTAAGGGACAGGTTAACACTGAAGCTTTCTTT
TRBV29-1,NA,12,TRBJ2-7,many,CSVTTDPYEQYF,TGCAGCGTTACGACAGATCCCTACGAGCAGTACTTC
TRBV10-3,NA,13,TRBJ1-1,many,CAISVTENTEAFF,TGTGCCATCAGTGTGACAGAGAACACTGAAGCTTTCTTT
TRBV6-5,NA,14,TRBJ2-7,many,CASSQAGNSYEQYF,TGTGCCAGCAGCCAGGCAGGGAACTCCTACGAGCAGTACTTC
TRBV2,NA,16,TRBJ1-2,many,CASSEYGPQINYGYTF,TGTGCCAGCAGCGAATACGGGCCTCAAATAAACTATGGCTACACCTTC
TRBV6-2/TRBV6-3,TRBD2,13,TRBJ2-7,many,CASRRENSYEQYF,TGTGCCAGCAGGCGGGAGAACTCCTACGAGCAGTACTTC
TRBV11-2,TRBD1,17,TRBJ2-7,many,CASSLVPPTGASYEQYF,TGTGCCAGCAGCTTAGTACCTCCGACAGGGGCCTCCTACGAGCAGTACTTC
TRBV6-6,TRBD2,18,TRBJ2-7,many,CASRPTRSSGRTGWEQYF,TGTGCCAGCAGACCCACGCGATCTAGCGGGAGGACCGGGTGGGAGCAGTACTTC
TRBV12-3/TRBV12-4,TRBD1,13,TRBJ1-2,NA,CASSFRTGDGYTF,TGTGCCAGCAGTTTTCGGACAGGGGATGGCTACACCTTC
TRBV6-5,NA,16,TRBJ2-2,many,CASSPIGLYDTGELFF,TGTGCCAGCAGTCCCATAGGACTGTACGACACCGGGGAGCTGTTTTTT
TRBV6-5,TRBD2,15,TRBJ2-7,many,CASSHTSGRINEQYF,TGTGCCAGCAGCCACACTAGCGGGAGAATCAACGAGCAGTACTTC
TRBV5-1,NA,13,TRBJ1-2,many,CASSQGQLYGYTF,TGCGCCAGCAGCCAAGGACAGCTCTATGGCTACACCTTC
TRBV24-1,TRBD1,13,TRBJ1-5,many,CATRGQVNQPQHF,TGTGCCACCAGGGGACAGGTCAATCAGCCCCAGCATTTT
TRBV6-1,TRBD1,14,TRBJ2-7,many,CASRLTGGSYEQYF,TGTGCCAGCAGACTTACAGGGGGCTCCTACGAGCAGTACTTC
TRBV20-1,NA,13,TRBJ1-2,NA,CSARLPGQRGYTF,TGCAGTGCTAGATTACCGGGGCAGAGAGGCTACACCTTC
TRBV20-1,TRBD1,14,TRBJ2-7,many,CSAVPWDRVIEQYF,TGCAGTGCCGTGCCTTGGGACAGGGTGATCGAGCAGTACTTC
TRBV11-2,NA,15,TRBJ2-7,NA,CASSSTGTCSYEQYF,TGTGCCAGCAGCTCAACCGGGACATGCTCCTACGAGCAGTACTTC
TRBV27,NA,13,TRBJ1-1,many,CASSLQLNTEAFF,TGTGCCAGCAGTTTACAACTGAACACTGAAGCTTTCTTT